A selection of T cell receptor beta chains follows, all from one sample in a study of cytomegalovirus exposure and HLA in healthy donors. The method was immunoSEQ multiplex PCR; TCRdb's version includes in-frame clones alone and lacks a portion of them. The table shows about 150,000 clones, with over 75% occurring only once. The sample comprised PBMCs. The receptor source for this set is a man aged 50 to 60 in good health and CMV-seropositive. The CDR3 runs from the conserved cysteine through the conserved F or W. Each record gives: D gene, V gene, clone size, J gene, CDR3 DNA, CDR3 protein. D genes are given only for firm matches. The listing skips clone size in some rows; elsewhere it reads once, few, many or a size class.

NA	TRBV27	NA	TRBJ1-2	TGTGCCAGCAGTCCGGACCGGGGGGCTTTGAATGGCTACACCTTC	CASSPDRGALNGYTF
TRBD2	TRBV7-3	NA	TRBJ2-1	TGTGCCAGCAGCTTAACGTACTCCGCGGGAGACTACAATGAGCAGTTCTTC	CASSLTYSAGDYNEQFF
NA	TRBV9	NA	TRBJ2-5	TGTGCCAGCAGCGGGACGGGGAGCGGGGAGACCCAGTACTTC	CASSGTGSGETQYF
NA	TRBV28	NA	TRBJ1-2	TGTGCCATCGGCGGGAGGGACCAAGGCTACACCTTC	CAIGGRDQGYTF
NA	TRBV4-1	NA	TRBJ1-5	TGCGCCAGCAGCCTCACCTTACAAACCGGCAGGGACTACAACCAGCCCCAGCATTTT	CASSLTLQTGRDYNQPQHF
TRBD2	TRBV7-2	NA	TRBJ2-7	TGTGCCAGCAGCCGAGAGGTGGCTAGCGGGGCCTACGAGCAGTACTTC	CASSREVASGAYEQYF
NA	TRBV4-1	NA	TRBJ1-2	TGCGCCAGCAGCCTCCCCGGGAACTATGGCTACACCTTC	CASSLPGNYGYTF
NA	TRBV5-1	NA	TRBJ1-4	TGCGCCAGCGGCCATGGGACCTCCGGGGGTGAAAAACTGTTTTTT	CASGHGTSGGEKLFF
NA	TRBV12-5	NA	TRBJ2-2	TGTGCTAGTGGTTCAACCGGGGAGCTGTTTTTT	CASGSTGELFF
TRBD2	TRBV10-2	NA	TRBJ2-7	TGCGCCAGCAGTAGCGGGGGGGTCTACGAGCAGTACTTC	CASSSGGVYEQYF
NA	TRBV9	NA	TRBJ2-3	TGTGCCAGCAGCGTGCAAACTAGCCCCACAGATACGCAGTATTTT	CASSVQTSPTDTQYF
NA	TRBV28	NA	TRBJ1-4	TGTGCCAGCAACAAGAGGGTGCAAGTCAATGAAAAACTGTTTTTT	CASNKRVQVNEKLFF
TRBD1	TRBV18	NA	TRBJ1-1	TGTGCCAGCTCACCTCCCGGGACAGAAAAAATAGAAGCTTTCTTT	CASSPPGTEKIEAFF
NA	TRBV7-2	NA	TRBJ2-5	TGTGCCAGCAGCTTGACTATGGAGACCCAGTACTTC	CASSLTMETQYF
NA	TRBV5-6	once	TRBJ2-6	TGTGCCAGCAGCTGGTGGCAGGGATCTGGGGCCAACGTCCTGACTTTC	CASSWWQGSGANVLTF
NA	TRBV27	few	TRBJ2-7	TGTGCCAGCAAAGGCCCCCGTCAGGGAAGCTCCTACGAGCAGTACTTC	CASKGPRQGSSYEQYF
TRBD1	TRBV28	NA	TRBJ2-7	TGTGCCAGCAGACTGAGGGACAGGACCCCCCACGAGCAGTACTTC	CASRLRDRTPHEQYF
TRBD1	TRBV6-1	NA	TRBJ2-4	TGTGCCAGCAGTGGTGGACAGGGTGGTGGAGGTCACATTCAGTACTTC	CASSGGQGGGGHIQYF
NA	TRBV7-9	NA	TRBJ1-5	TGTGCCAGCAGCTTAACCCAGACAGGCGTCAATCAGCCCCAGCATTTT	CASSLTQTGVNQPQHF
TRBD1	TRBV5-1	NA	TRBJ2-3	TGCGCCAGCAGTCCGGACAGGGTTGGCACAGATACGCAGTATTTT	CASSPDRVGTDTQYF
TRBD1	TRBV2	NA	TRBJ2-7	TGTGCCAGCAGTGAGGACAGGGGGTCACACGAGCAGTACTTC	CASSEDRGSHEQYF
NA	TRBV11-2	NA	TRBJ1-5	TGTGCCAGCAGCCAGGAGGGTTGGAATCAGCCCCAGCATTTT	CASSQEGWNQPQHF
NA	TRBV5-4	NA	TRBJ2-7	TGTGCCAGCAGCGTTGGAGGGGCCCTTTACGAGCAGTACTTC	CASSVGGALYEQYF
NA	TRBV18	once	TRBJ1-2	TGTGCCAGCTCACCACCGGGCGAAGCAGGGGCCATAGTCGGCTACACCTTC	CASSPPGEAGAIVGYTF
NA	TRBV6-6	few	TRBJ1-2	TGTGCCAGCAGAGACTCGGGGGATGGCTACACCTTC	CASRDSGDGYTF
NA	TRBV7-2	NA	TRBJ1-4	TGTGCCAGCAGCTCAAAAGCGGGACCGAATAATGAAAAACTGTTTTTT	CASSSKAGPNNEKLFF
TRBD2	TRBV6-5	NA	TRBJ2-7	TGTGCCAGCAGTTTTAGCGGGAGTCTTTCCGAGCAGTACTTC	CASSFSGSLSEQYF
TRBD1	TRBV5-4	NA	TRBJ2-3	TGTGCCAGCAGCTCCGGACAGGGCGCGGGCACAGATACGCAGTATTTT	CASSSGQGAGTDTQYF
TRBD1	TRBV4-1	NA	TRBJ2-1	TGCGCCAGCACCCCCTCGAGGGGGCCAGACTACAATGAGCAGTTCTTC	CASTPSRGPDYNEQFF
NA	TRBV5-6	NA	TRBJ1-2	TGTGCCAGCAGGGGTGAGGCGGCGAGATATGGCTACACCTTC	CASRGEAARYGYTF
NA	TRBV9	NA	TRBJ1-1	TGTGCCAGCAGCTCCCTAGGGGGTCTGATGAACACTGAAGCTTTCTTT	CASSSLGGLMNTEAFF
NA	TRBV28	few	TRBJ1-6	TGTGCCAGCAGCCGCCCTGGGCCGGATAATTCACCCCTCCACTTT	CASSRPGPDNSPLHF
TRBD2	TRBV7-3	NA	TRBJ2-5	TGTGCCAGCAGCTTAATGGGAGCGGGGGAAGAGACCCAGTACTTC	CASSLMGAGEETQYF
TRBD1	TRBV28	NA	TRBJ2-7	TGTGCCAGCAGTTTGGCCGGGACAGGGGGCTCCCACGAGCAGTACTTC	CASSLAGTGGSHEQYF
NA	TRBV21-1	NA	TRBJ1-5	TGTGCCAGCACCATCTTCGGAGCAAATCAGCCCCAGCATTTT	CASTIFGANQPQHF
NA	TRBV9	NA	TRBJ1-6	TGTGCCAGCAGCGTATTGGGCACCTTGGGTTCACCCCTCCACTTT	CASSVLGTLGSPLHF
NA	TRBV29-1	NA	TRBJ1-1	TGCAGCGCCTCTTGGGGGGGGTTTGGTGAAGCTTTCTTT	CSASWGGFGEAFF
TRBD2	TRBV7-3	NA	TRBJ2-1	TGTGCCAGCAGCTTTATCTCGGGACTAATAAATGAGCAGTTCTTC	CASSFISGLINEQFF
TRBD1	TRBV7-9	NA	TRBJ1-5	TGTGCCAGCAGCTTCGGACAGGGAAATCAGCCCCAGCATTTT	CASSFGQGNQPQHF
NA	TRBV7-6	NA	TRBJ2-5	TGTGCCAGCAGCTTACGGGTTCAAGAGACCCAGTACTTC	CASSLRVQETQYF